This entry is about one T cell receptor (beta chain). This clonotype has only a few counts. It has no known antigen specificity. One base away there is no much larger clone; base qualities are not given. Flow cytometry had shown CD8+CD57+ cell expansion in the patients selected for sequencing. Every patient had a diagnosis of severe acquired aplastic anemia based on International Study of Aplastic Anemia and Agranulocytosis and Camitta criteria. No patient had received any therapy when blood was sampled. TCR repertoires of sorted CD4+ and CD8+ blood T cells from severe aplastic anemia patients and healthy subjects were deep-sequenced in the study. Patients were enrolled in the USA under clinicaltrials.gov protocols 00001620, 01623167, 00001397, 00071045, 00081523 and 00961064. Ficoll-Paque density gradient centrifugation was used to isolate peripheral blood mononuclear cells. Before DNA was extracted, CD4+ and CD8+ T cells were sorted using either FACS or magnetic beads.

The sample originates from a study of CD8+CD57+ T cells in acquired aplastic anemia listed by TCRdb under 2018. Context from the whole study: A mean of approximately 2.9 ug of DNA, ranging from about 0.2 to 27.4 ug, was extracted from sorted CD4+ and CD8+ cells. CD8+CD57+ expansion was defined as frequency above the mean frequency observed in healthy subjects. General study outcomes and caveats: Around 27 CD8+ CDR3 sequences were found in both patients and controls but appeared to be highly expressed in patients and within the immunodominant clones of the patients. No significant difference in CD8+ Simpson's diversity was found between patients and healthy controls (P=0.060).

Genomic DNA was used as template for profiling of TCR beta VDJ combinations and CDR3 sequences. An Illumina HiSeq 2000 was the platform used for TCR repertoire sequencing. In the source study's methods: Repertoires were assessed using TRBV/TRBJ rearrangement plots, CDR3 size and DJ length profiles, and Simpson's diversity index. Whichever DNA sequence was most abundant in the deep sequencing data was defined as the immunodominant clone. CDR3 amino acid sequences were screened for sharing across subjects and were compared with published repertoires and the VDJdb database. TCRdb took the public reads, trimmed them with fastp at Q25, ran MiXCR for clone calling and kept in-frame beta chains. Each CDR3 protein appears once, grouped with its most common genes and DNA. Here the V and J calls rest on TCRdb's processing, not on the authors' analysis. A total of some 180,000 distinct CDR3 sequences appear in this sample, roughly 65% of them only once. The top ten clonotypes cover more than 40% of the sample.

From the cysteine through the phenylalanine, the CDR3 covers 13 amino acids. Just the 39-base CDR3 DNA is kept, in frame starting at base 1. CDR1 and CDR2 (DFQATT, SNEGSKA) derive from the germline V gene (reference sequence). V is clipped by 6 bases and J by 2 bases, and the sequence between their germline boundaries is 11 bases long. The sequence joins TRBV20-1 to TRBJ1-5; possibly the D gene is TRBD1, per 6 matching bases. Sequenced: sorted CD4+, CD8+, or CD8+CD57+ T cells (not recorded which) from PBMCs. The sequence was obtained from a human donor with aplastic anemia. The CDR3 protein sequence reads: CSARTARNQPQHF. The nucleotides read TGCAGTGCCAGGACAGCTCGCAATCAGCCCCAGCATTTT.